The 13 T cell receptor beta chains listed next were all sequenced from one sample in a study of blood T cell repertoires in COVID-19. Produced via immunoSEQ multiplex PCR; TCRdb's table is partial and in-frame only. The profile shows about 220,000 clones, 84% of them singletons. Sequences were obtained from peripheral blood. The receptors shown here come from a woman aged 60-75 years who had recovered from COVID-19.

The chain carries TRBV18 and TRBJ1-2; 9 positions match TRBD1. Germline trimming cut 3 bases from V and 0 bases from J; bases unmatched to any gene: 2. This CDR3 is 15 amino acids long. The V gene's germline CDR1 is KGHSH and CDR2 LQKENI. CDR3 region: CASSPGQGSNYGYTF. CDR3 DNA: TGTGCCAGCTCACCGGGACAGGGTTCTAACTATGGCTACACCTTC.

This rearrangement joins TRBV13 to TRBJ2-5; a possible D gene is TRBD1 (5 bases). With 7 bases removed from V and 4 bases from J, the gap between germline ends came to 13 bases. The CDR3 totals 13 residues. Germline V gene data show CDR1 as PRHDT and CDR2 as FYEKMQ (reference sequence). The CDR3 bases are TGTGCCAGCACTAAATCAGGGCGAGAGACCCAGTACTTC. This encodes CASTKSGRETQYF.

The chain couples TRBV3-1 (or the pseudogene TRBV3-2) to TRBJ2-7; the match to TRBD1 covers 9 bases. This CDR3 comprises 14 residues. V lost 3 bases and J lost 3; bases outside the gene matches: 3. CDR1 LGHDT and CDR2 YNNKEL come from the germline V gene (reference sequence). CDR3: CASSHPGQGYEQYF. The DNA of the CDR3 is TGTGCCAGCAGCCACCCGGGACAGGGCTACGAGCAGTACTTC.

The rearrangement joins TRBV11-2 to TRBJ2-3; D is possibly TRBD2 (7 bases). Germline CDR1 SGHAT, CDR2 FQNNGV. This CDR3 region has 15 residues. V was pared by 1 base and J by 3 bases, with 11 bases between. The CDR3 sequence is CASSLGGGHTDTQYF. In DNA form, the CDR3 reads TGTGCCAGCAGCTTAGGGGGGGGGCATACAGATACGCAGTATTTT.

V and J are TRBV19 and TRBJ2-7, with 10 nucleotides matching TRBD1. The CDR3 is 15 amino acids. After removal of 5 bases from V and 3 bases from J, the junction contained 7 bases not matched to a gene. Germline-derived CDR1 and CDR2 are LNHDA and SQIVND (reference sequence). The DNA of the CDR3 is TGTGCCAGTAGTGTAACGGGACAGGGGCTCTACGAGCAGTACTTC. Its translation is CASSVTGQGLYEQYF.

This clone was counted at least ten times. The chain links TRBV2 to TRBJ1-1; no firm D call. V was shortened by 5 bases and J by 5 bases, with 12 bases between the two germline ends. Germline CDR1 and CDR2: SNHLY and FYNNEI. The CDR3 loop spans 13 amino acids. CDR3 residues: CASSLGPRTEAFF. The CDR3 DNA sequence: TGTGCCAGCAGTTTAGGTCCGCGGACTGAAGCTTTCTTT. The full variable domain, rest sourced from reference TRBV2 and TRBJ1-1, is EPEVTQTPSHQVTQMGQEVILRCVPISNHLYFYWYRQILGQKVEFLVSFYNNEISEKSEIFDDQFSVERPDGSNFTLKIRSTKLEDSAMYFCASSLGPRTEAFFGQGTRLTVV.

The chain couples TRBV6-5 to TRBJ2-1, with D perhaps TRBD2 (5 bases). Trimming took off 6 bases at V and 7 bases at J, with 7 bases between the two ends. Germline V gives CDR1 MNHEY, CDR2 SVGAGI. CDR3 length: 11 amino acids. The CDR3 loop is CASRTRNEQFF. The CDR3 DNA sequence: TGTGCCAGCAGAACTAGAAATGAGCAGTTCTTC.

The V gene is TRBV7-2, the J gene TRBJ1-6; possible D gene TRBD1, 6 bases. The V end was cut by 5 bases, the J end by 2 bases, with 10 bases between. Germline CDR1 reads SGHTA; CDR2 reads FQGNSA. This CDR3 comprises 15 residues. The chain's CDR3 is CASSPQGPYNSPLHF. CDR3 sequence (DNA): TGTGCCAGCAGCCCACAGGGACCCTATAATTCACCCCTCCACTTT.

The chain couples TRBV12-1 to TRBJ1-5. TRBV12-1 is an annotated pseudogene. The CDR3 length is 12 residues. The DNA for the CDR3 is TGTGCCAGCAGCCCCTATAATCAGCCCCAGCATTTT. Translated: CASSPYNQPQHF.

This chain uses TRBV5-1 with TRBJ1-1; D is perhaps TRBD1 (6 bases). The germline CDR1 and CDR2 sequences are SGHRS and YFSETQ. The CDR3 extends over 13 amino acids. V lost 0 bases and J 8 bases, leaving 11 bases between the germline ends. This CDR3 is CASSLGTAREAFF. CDR3 coding DNA: TGCGCCAGCAGCTTGGGGACAGCCAGAGAAGCTTTCTTT. The full variable domain, completed using reference TRBV5-1 and TRBJ1-1, is KAGVTQTPRYLIKTRGQQVTLSCSPISGHRSVSWYQQTPGQGLQFLFEYFSETQRNKGNFPGRFSGRQFSNSRSEMNVSTLELGDSALYLCASSLGTAREAFFGQGTRLTVV.

The J gene is TRBJ2-1, the V gene TRBV3-1 (or the pseudogene TRBV3-2), with D uncertain. Trimming stripped 1 base from V and 7 bases from J, with 8 bases between. CDR3 size: 13 residues. Germline CDR1 reads LGHDT; CDR2 reads YNNKEL (reference sequence). The CDR3 DNA reads as TGTGCCAGCAGCCAAGGAGATCGGAATGAGCAGTTCTTC. Protein product: CASSQGDRNEQFF.

V and J are TRBV5-1 and TRBJ2-7; 14 bases are shared with TRBD2. The trim removed 5 bases at V and 0 bases at J, leaving 10 bases unmatched. Germline V gives CDR1 SGHRS, CDR2 YFSETQ. The CDR3 totals 18 residues. Here the CDR3 DNA reads TGCGCCAGCAGGGCGGGACTAGCGGGGGCCCCGAGCTCCTACGAGCAGTACTTC. It encodes CASRAGLAGAPSSYEQYF.

This chain connects TRBV30 to TRBJ1-2, with D perhaps matching TRBD1 (5 bases). The V end lost 2 bases, the J end lost 8 bases, and 21 bases lay between the germline ends. The germline V gene has CDR1 GTSNPN and CDR2 SVGIG (reference sequence). CDR3 length: 15 amino acids. CDR3 sequence reads: CAWSQGLGEAFGYTF. CDR3 in DNA: TGTGCCTGGAGTCAAGGGTTGGGGGAGGCCTTCGGCTACACCTTC.